These 30 T cell receptor beta chains originate from one sample sequenced in a study of cytomegalovirus exposure and HLA in healthy donors (dated by TCRdb to the late 2010s). Library prep was done by the immunoSEQ multiplex PCR assay. A mixture of 60 forward primers for TCR Vbeta segments and 13 reverse primers for TCR Jbeta segments was used in the multiplex PCR. This immuneACCESS table, as held by TCRdb, lists in-frame sequences with V and J called but not all clones. Of the missing ones, under half trace to an unresolved V gene in checked studies; the others have no known cause. This sample is represented by 100,000 to 150,000 clones; more than 75% of them were singletons. The ten largest clones capture approximately 1.5% of the sample. Sample: PBMCs. These receptor sequences come from a female donor in good health and CMV-seronegative.

The chain links TRBV19 to TRBJ2-7, with 9 bases aligning to TRBD1. The length of the CDR3 is 14 residues. Trimming took 5 bases from V and 3 from J; bases not matched to a gene: 5. CDR1 is LNHDA, CDR2 SQIVND, per germline (reference sequence). The CDR3 DNA is TGTGCCAGTAGTCAGGACAGGGGATTCTACGAGCAGTACTTC. Its protein is CASSQDRGFYEQYF.

The rearrangement joins TRBV5-5 to TRBJ1-5; no reliable D call. Germline lookup yields CDR1 SGHKS and CDR2 YYEKEE (reference sequence). The CDR3 contains 16 residues. Trimming pared 1 base from V and 3 bases from J, leaving 14 bases between. The DNA of the CDR3 is TGTGCCAGCAGCTTGAGCCCTCACCCTGACAATCAGCCCCAGCATTTT. Its protein is CASSLSPHPDNQPQHF.

The table lists this clone with a few counts. The V gene is TRBV5-4, the J gene TRBJ1-1; D not certain. Trimming left V 4 bases short and J 1 base short, with 11 bases between. Germline CDR1 reads SGHNT; CDR2 reads YYREEE (reference sequence). CDR3 length: 14 residues. The CDR3 loop is CASSAQIANTEAFF. DNA of the CDR3: TGTGCCAGCAGCGCACAGATTGCGAACACTGAAGCTTTCTTT.

The chain uses TRBV7-2 and TRBJ2-7, with D possibly TRBD1 on 5 matching bases. The germline V gene has CDR1 SGHTA and CDR2 FQGNSA. The CDR3 spans 15 residues. V was trimmed by 1 base and J by 1 base, leaving 11 bases between them. CDR3 sequence: CASSLGLGASYEQYF. The CDR3 region has the DNA TGTGCCAGCAGCTTAGGCCTTGGGGCGTCCTACGAGCAGTACTTC.

V is TRBV5-5 and J is TRBJ1-1; D unresolved. Germline CDR1 and CDR2: SGHKS and YYEKEE (reference sequence). The CDR3 runs to 16 residues. V was shortened by 2 bases and J by 0 bases, with 14 bases between the two germline ends. CDR3 nucleotide sequence: TGTGCCAGCAGCTTCTTGCCCGATACTATGAACACTGAAGCTTTCTTT. Residues: CASSFLPDTMNTEAFF.

This clone was counted between two and nine times. The rearrangement links TRBV28 to TRBJ1-5; D is undetermined. CDR1 and CDR2 (germline): MDHEN, SYDVKM. The V end lost 3 bases, the J end lost 0 bases, and 6 bases lay between the germline ends. The CDR3 sequence is 14 residues long. DNA for the CDR3: TGTGCCAGCAGTTTTGCAGATAGCAATCAGCCCCAGCATTTT. As protein: CASSFADSNQPQHF.

The CDR3 sequence: CASSDDPGGEKLFF. CDR3 DNA: TGTGCCAGCAGCGACGACCCGGGGGGAGAAAAACTGTTTTTT. This chain uses TRBV5-6 with TRBJ1-4, with D possibly matching TRBD1 (5 bases). CDR1 and CDR2 from the germline V gene are SGHDT and YYEEEE. The CDR3 has 14 residues. V lost 4 bases and J lost 8, with 15 bases in between.

This clone turned up a few times. The chain joins TRBV6-5 to TRBJ2-2, with D unresolved. V lost 10 bases to trimming and J lost 4 bases, with 13 bases between them. The CDR3 spans 13 residues. Germline V lookup: CDR1 MNHEY, CDR2 SVGAGI. The CDR3 DNA sequence: TGTGCCACAGGAACAATCCCCACCGGGGAGCTGTTTTTT. Translation gives CATGTIPTGELFF.

About this clone: Sequence at one end of the junction differs from germline and may be a read error. This chain's CDR3 is CASSLEATGNERFF. CDR3 in DNA: TGTGCCAGCAGCTTAGAGGCGACTGGCAATGAGCGGTTCTTC. The chain recombines TRBV7-6 with TRBJ2-1, with D hard to call. Germline values: CDR1 SGHVS, CDR2 FNYEAQ. This CDR3 is 14 amino acids long.

The rearrangement uses TRBV15 and TRBJ1-5; no reliable D call. Germline CDR1 reads LNHNV; CDR2 reads YYDKDF (reference sequence). Deletions cut 0 bases from V and 9 bases from J, with 12 bases between. This CDR3 has 14 residues. The CDR3, as DNA: TGTGCCACCAGCAGAGATCGAGGTCGACTGCCCCAGCATTTT. This codes for CATSRDRGRLPQHF.

The rearrangement joins TRBV4-2 to TRBJ1-1; tentative D call: TRBD1 (5 bases). CDR3 length equals 15 residues. Trimming pared 4 bases from V and 1 base from J, leaving 13 bases between. Germline CDR1 and CDR2: LGHNA and YNFKEQ. CDR3 loop: CASSLGEARNTEAFF. In DNA, the CDR3 is TGTGCCAGCAGCCTGGGGGAGGCAAGGAACACTGAAGCTTTCTTT.

The chain employs TRBV6-5 and TRBJ2-5; TRBD1 matches at 9 bases. The DNA end is a closer match to TRBJ2-7, so the J assignment may be wrong. This CDR3 has 15 residues. The germline CDR1 and CDR2 sequences are MNHEY and SVGAGI. The CDR3: CASSYSDRGTYEQYF. CDR3 nucleotides: TGTGCCAGCAGTTACTCGGACAGGGGCACCTACGAGCAGTACTTC.

In regard to this clone: A junction end diverges from the germline sequence, so it may reflect a read error. The chain uses TRBV7-9 and TRBJ2-7; tentatively, D is TRBD2 (6 bases). The germline V gene encodes CDR1 SEHNR and CDR2 FQNEAQ (reference sequence). The CDR3 has 16 amino acids. The CDR3 DNA follows: TGTTCCAGCAGCTCATACGGGGGATTCTTTAGCTACGAGCAGTACTTC. This translates into CSSSSYGGFFSYEQYF. The variable domain in full, completed from reference TRBV7-9 and TRBJ2-7, reads DTGVSQNPRHKITKRGQNVTFRCDPISEHNRLYWYRQTLGQGPEFLTYFQNEAQLEKSRLLSDRFSAERPKGSFSTLEIQRTEQGDSAMYLCSSSSYGGFFSYEQYFGPGTRLTVT.

The genes are TRBV6-4 and TRBJ2-1; 10 bases line up with TRBD2. J gave up 8 bases and V 6 bases, and 7 bases lay outside the gene matches. The CDR3 length is 14 residues. Germline V gene sequence: CDR1 MRHNA, CDR2 SNTAGT. The CDR3 region has the DNA TGTGCCAGCAGAGACGGACTAGCGGCCGATGAGCAGTTCTTC. This encodes CASRDGLAADEQFF.

The chain couples TRBV6-1 to TRBJ1-6; D possibly corresponds to TRBD1 (5 bases). Trimming stripped 3 bases from V and 2 bases from J, with 11 bases between. The CDR3 runs to 16 residues. The germline CDR1 and CDR2 sequences are MNHNS and SASEGT. CDR3 coding DNA: TGTGCCAGCAGTGATGGGGGGGGTCCCTATAATTCACCCCTCCACTTT. Residues: CASSDGGGPYNSPLHF.

The chain is built from TRBV6-6 and TRBJ1-5; 9 positions agree with TRBD1. V dropped 2 bases and J dropped 7; count of bases not matched to a gene: 9. The CDR3 totals 16 residues. From germline, CDR1 is MNHNY and CDR2 SVGAGI (reference sequence). CDR3 nucleotides: TGTGCCAGCAGTTACGCCGGGACAGGGTCCAGGCAGCCCCAGCATTTT. Protein sequence: CASSYAGTGSRQPQHF.

The CDR3 spells CASNPDRATGELFF. The CDR3 DNA reads as TGTGCCAGCAACCCGGACAGGGCCACCGGGGAGCTGTTTTTT. The V call is TRBV6-5, the J call TRBJ2-2, with TRBD1 matching 8 bases. The CDR3 spans 14 residues. Germline V gene data show CDR1 as MNHEY and CDR2 as SVGAGI. The junction had 5 bases not matched to a gene; V was cut back by 7 bases and J by 4 bases.

The genes are TRBV28 and TRBJ1-3; D may be TRBD1 (5 bases). The CDR3 extends over 17 amino acids. Looked up from germline, CDR1 is MDHEN and CDR2 is SYDVKM. V lost 1 base and J 0 bases, leaving 13 bases between the germline ends. This chain's CDR3 is CASSLSEGLDSGNTIYF. The CDR3 nucleotides read TGTGCCAGCAGTTTATCGGAGGGACTCGACTCTGGAAACACCATATATTTT.

This clone has only a few counts. The V gene is TRBV19, the J gene TRBJ1-4; D unresolved. The CDR3 loop spans 14 amino acids. V dropped 5 bases and J dropped 6 bases, with 13 bases sitting between them. In germline, CDR1 is LNHDA, CDR2 SQIVND (reference sequence). The CDR3 spells CASSAQPPDEKLFF. The CDR3 region has the DNA TGTGCCAGTAGTGCCCAACCACCGGATGAAAAACTGTTTTTT.

This chain connects TRBV4-3 to TRBJ1-3; D is undetermined. This CDR3 is 14 amino acids long. Trimming pared 8 bases from V and 0 bases from J, leaving 11 bases between. The germline V gene has CDR1 LGHNA and CDR2 YSLEER. The CDR3 DNA reads as TGCGCCAGCGGATCCGGGTCCTCTGGAAACACCATATATTTT. It encodes CASGSGSSGNTIYF.

V is TRBV23-1 and J is TRBJ1-3, with a possible D match to TRBD1 (5 bases). TRBV23-1 is sorted into the ORF group, with uncertain function. V lost 6 bases, J lost 3 bases, and 12 bases lay in between. The CDR3 totals 14 residues. This CDR3 is CASRGGFVGNTIYF. CDR3 bases: TGCGCCAGCAGGGGGGGATTCGTTGGAAACACCATATATTTT.

The J gene is TRBJ2-1, the V gene TRBV10-3, with TRBD1 as a possible D gene (6 bases). This CDR3 has 13 amino acids. V lost 3 bases, J lost 9 bases, and 12 bases lay in between. CDR1 is ENHRY and CDR2 is SYGVKD in the germline V gene. The CDR3 loop is CAISEQGPGEQFF. The CDR3 bases are TGTGCCATCAGTGAACAGGGCCCGGGTGAGCAGTTCTTC.

The V call is TRBV7-8, the J call TRBJ1-4; 9 bases agree with TRBD1. This CDR3 comprises 13 residues. Germline V gene sequence: CDR1 SGHVS, CDR2 FQNEAQ. The ends lost 5 bases at V and 6 bases at J; junction bases unmatched: 1. The chain's CDR3 is CASSRDRDEKLFF. The CDR3 DNA sequence: TGTGCCAGCAGCAGGGACAGGGATGAAAAACTGTTTTTT.

The rearrangement links TRBV10-1 to TRBJ2-7; 8 bases match TRBD1. The germline gives CDR1 WNHNN, CDR2 SYGVQD (reference sequence). The length of the CDR3 is 17 residues. The trim removed 4 bases at V and 2 bases at J, leaving 13 bases unmatched. The CDR3 protein is CASSVPIRDRSTYEQYF. For the CDR3, the DNA is TGCGCCAGCAGTGTTCCGATCCGGGACAGGAGCACCTACGAGCAGTACTTC.

This clone was recorded only once. This chain joins TRBV7-2 and TRBJ2-3, with TRBD2 matching over 8 bases. Germline V gene sequence: CDR1 SGHTA, CDR2 FQGNSA. The CDR3 is made up of 17 amino acids. With V trimmed by 5 bases and J by 2 bases, 12 bases remained unmatched. The CDR3 loop reads CASSPWVAGPFTDTQYF. In nucleotides, the CDR3 is TGTGCCAGCAGCCCGTGGGTAGCGGGGCCTTTCACAGATACGCAGTATTTT.

The rearrangement uses TRBV15 and TRBJ2-1, with TRBD1 matching 9 bases. Germline V CDR1 and CDR2: LNHNV, YYDKDF (reference sequence). After removal of 0 bases from V and 1 base from J, the junction contained 1 base not matched to a gene. The CDR3 totals 16 residues. This CDR3 is CATSREGTGSYNEQFF. The CDR3 region has the DNA TGTGCCACCAGCAGAGAGGGGACAGGGTCCTACAATGAGCAGTTCTTC. The whole variable domain, remainder taken from reference TRBV15 and TRBJ2-1, is DAMVIQNPRYQVTQFGKPVTLSCSQTLNHNVMYWYQQKSSQAPKLLFHYYDKDFNNEADTPDNFQSRRPNTSFCFLDIRSPGLGDTAMYLCATSREGTGSYNEQFFGPGTRLTVL.

The CDR3, as DNA: TGTGCCAGCAGCCCCGGACTAGCGGGAAAGTCTGAGCAGTTCTTC. This codes for CASSPGLAGKSEQFF. J is TRBJ2-1 and V is TRBV11-3; TRBD2 matches 12 bases. This CDR3 spans 15 amino acids. CDR1 is SGHNT and CDR2 is YENEEA in the germline V gene. V gave up 5 bases and J gave up 9 bases; unmatched junction bases: 8.

This clone came up once. The chain uses TRBV5-1 and TRBJ2-5; 7 bases fit TRBD2. J was trimmed by 4 bases and V by 3 bases; bases with no gene match: 6. The CDR3 extends over 14 amino acids. Germline CDR1 and CDR2: SGHRS and YFSETQ. CDR3: CASSWGGGRETQYF. In DNA form, the CDR3 reads TGCGCCAGCAGCTGGGGCGGGGGTCGAGAGACCCAGTACTTC.

This rearrangement joins TRBV7-2 to TRBJ1-2; unclear D gene. The V end lost 1 base, the J end lost 4 bases, and 16 bases lay between the germline ends. The CDR3 extends over 16 amino acids. Germline assignment: CDR1 SGHTA and CDR2 FQGNSA. This CDR3 reads CASSLDAGNWGYGYTF. Here the CDR3 DNA reads TGTGCCAGCAGCTTAGATGCGGGGAATTGGGGCTATGGCTACACCTTC. Looking up the rest from reference TRBV7-2 and TRBJ1-2 gives the full variable domain: GAGVSQSPSNKVTEKGKDVELRCDPISGHTALYWYRQSLGQGLEFLIYFQGNSAPDKSGLPSDRFSAERTGGSVSTLTIQRTQQEDSAVYLCASSLDAGNWGYGYTFGSGTRLTVV.

The chain couples TRBV6-5 to TRBJ1-1, with D unresolved. There are 14 residues in the CDR3. Germline loops: CDR1 MNHEY, CDR2 SVGAGI. V was cut by 6 bases and J by 1 base, with 12 bases left in between. CDR3 nucleotide sequence: TGTGCCAGCAGGACGGGGATCCAGAACACTGAAGCTTTCTTT. Translating it yields CASRTGIQNTEAFF.